The 24 T cell receptor beta chains below were found in one sample sequenced in a study of blood T cells in healthy people across ages. PCR was performed a second time for about 7 to 12 cycles using a sample-barcoded 5' primer and a J-beta primer mix. Each CDR3 protein is one row after TCRdb ran MiXCR on the 5' RACE reads. The data hold a few hundred thousand distinct CDR3 sequences, with about 55% observed a single time. Sequenced material: blood. Receptors originate from a man in his fifties or sixties in good health.

About this clonotype: A junction boundary mismatches the germline segment, possibly from a read error. CDR3 in DNA: TGCGCCAGCAGCTTGTTGACAAGGGGGCAAGGGACCCAGTACTTC. It specifies CASSLLTRGQGTQYF. This rearrangement joins TRBV5-1 to TRBJ2-5, with 7 bases that match TRBD1. Germline CDR1 SGHRS, CDR2 YFSETQ. This CDR3 region has 15 residues.

The sample holds a few counts of this clonotype. The V and J genes are TRBV7-2 and TRBJ2-7; no reliable D call. The CDR3 has 15 amino acids. CDR1 and CDR2 from the germline V gene are SGHTA and FQGNSA. Trimming removed 2 bases at V and 5 bases at J, with 16 bases between. The CDR3 coding sequence is TGTGCCAGCAGCTTATCTCCCCGGCAGCACAACGAGCAGTACTTC. Amino acids: CASSLSPRQHNEQYF.

The table lists this clonotype with a count of one. The genes are TRBV4-2 and TRBJ2-7; 9 bases agree with TRBD1. This CDR3 is built from 15 residues. From germline, CDR1 is LGHNA and CDR2 YNFKEQ. J lost 8 bases, V lost 2 bases, and 10 bases had no gene match. CDR3 amino acids: CASSQLPGQGYKQYF. Here the CDR3 DNA reads TGTGCCAGCAGCCAACTCCCGGGACAGGGTTACAAGCAGTACTTC.

V and J are TRBV9 and TRBJ2-1; TRBD2 aligns across 9 bases. V lost 4 bases to trimming and J lost 7 bases; unmatched junction nucleotides: 9. The CDR3 consists of 15 residues. Germline assignment: CDR1 SGDLS and CDR2 YYNGEE. The CDR3 reads CASSPYSGGGNEQFF. The CDR3 DNA reads as TGTGCCAGCAGCCCCTATAGCGGGGGTGGGAATGAGCAGTTCTTC.

The V and J genes are TRBV20-1 and TRBJ2-1; TRBD2 agrees at 8 bases. The germline V gene encodes CDR1 DFQATT and CDR2 SNEGSKA (reference sequence). This CDR3 has 16 residues. V lost 1 base, J lost 2 bases, and 7 bases stayed unmatched. The CDR3 here is CSARVGGRPPYNEQFF. The CDR3, as DNA: TGCAGTGCTAGAGTGGGCGGGAGGCCCCCCTACAATGAGCAGTTCTTC.

The chain joins TRBV5-1 to TRBJ2-1; 9 bases align to TRBD1. After removal of 3 bases from V and 6 bases from J, the junction contained 1 base not matched to a gene. CDR1 SGHRS and CDR2 YFSETQ come from the germline V gene. The CDR3 has 13 residues. The CDR3 loop reads CASSSTGGNEQFF. DNA of the CDR3: TGCGCCAGCAGCTCGACAGGGGGCAATGAGCAGTTCTTC.

This clonotype has more than one count but fewer than ten. The V and J genes are TRBV5-1 and TRBJ2-4; D is unclear. Per germline, CDR1 SGHRS and CDR2 YFSETQ. The length of the CDR3 is 14 residues. The V end lost 4 bases, the J end lost 3 bases, and 11 bases lay between the germline ends. The CDR3 sequence is CASSPTPVKNIQYF. The CDR3 nucleotides read TGCGCCAGCAGCCCTACGCCAGTCAAAAACATTCAGTACTTC.

This clonotype was seen more than once but under ten times. The rearrangement links TRBV7-2 to TRBJ1-2; D is unclear. The CDR3 consists of 11 residues. The V end lost 1 base, the J end lost 7 bases, and 4 bases lay between the germline ends. The germline V gene has CDR1 SGHTA and CDR2 FQGNSA. The DNA of the CDR3 is TGTGCCAGCAGCTTAGATCGTGGCTACACCTTC. This codes for CASSLDRGYTF.

The chain has TRBV11-1 and TRBJ1-6; D possibly corresponds to TRBD1 (5 bases). CDR1 and CDR2 from the germline V gene are SGHAT and FQDESV (reference sequence). The CDR3 sequence is 14 residues long. The germline V and J ends were trimmed by 3 bases and 5 bases, with 8 bases remaining between them. The CDR3 region is CASSFGRDNSPLHF. The CDR3 nucleotides read TGTGCCAGCAGCTTCGGCAGGGATAATTCACCCCTCCACTTT.

The gene calls are TRBV18 and TRBJ2-4; possible D gene TRBD1, 6 bases. There are 15 residues in the CDR3. Germline V gives CDR1 KGHSH, CDR2 LQKENI. Trimming cost V 2 bases and J 12 bases, with 20 bases left between them. DNA of the CDR3: TGTGCCAGCTCACCATCTGGACGTATGGGGGACACTCAGTACTTC. Its protein product is CASSPSGRMGDTQYF.

This clonotype appeared many times. The chain combines TRBV29-1 with TRBJ2-5, with D perhaps TRBD1 or TRBD2 (5 bases each). The CDR3 contains 14 residues. In germline, CDR1 is SQVTM, CDR2 ANQGSEA. V lost 1 base and J 9 bases, leaving 18 bases between the germline ends. CDR3 in amino acids: CSVEALGGLGAQYF. CDR3 bases: TGCAGCGTTGAAGCCCTTGGGGGATTGGGGGCCCAGTACTTC. Complete variable domain (other parts from reference TRBV29-1 and TRBJ2-5): SAVISQKPSRDICQRGTSLTIQCQVDSQVTMMFWYRQQPGQSLTLIATANQGSEATYESGFVIDKFPISRPNLTFSTLTVSNMSPEDSSIYLCSVEALGGLGAQYFGPGTRLLVL.

This clonotype was found a few times. The chain recombines TRBV20-1 with TRBJ1-2; TRBD1 aligns across 10 bases. The germline V gene encodes CDR1 DFQATT and CDR2 SNEGSKA (reference sequence). V shed 7 bases, J shed 0 bases, and the junction held 11 bases outside the gene matches. CDR3 size: 16 residues. Here the CDR3 reads CSVRGAGQGANYGYTF. CDR3 DNA: TGCAGTGTCAGAGGGGCCGGACAGGGGGCTAACTATGGCTACACCTTC.

DNA for the CDR3: TGTGCCACCAGTGATGGGACCGACAATCAGCCCCAGCATTTT. Encoded protein: CATSDGTDNQPQHF. The chain has TRBV24-1 and TRBJ1-5; a weak D match, TRBD1 (5 bases). The V gene lost 3 bases and the J gene lost 3 bases, with 8 bases spanning the gap. This CDR3 is 14 amino acids long. Germline assignment: CDR1 KGHDR and CDR2 SFDVKD.

The chain carries TRBV11-3 and TRBJ2-1, with 13 bases identical to TRBD2. Trimming at V came to 1 base and at J to 9 bases, leaving 6 bases not matched to a gene. Germline V lookup: CDR1 SGHNT, CDR2 YENEEA. The CDR3 consists of 16 residues. CDR3 DNA: TGTGCCAGCAGCTTAGGGACTAGCGGGAGCTCTTCTGAGCAGTTCTTC. Protein product: CASSLGTSGSSSEQFF.

This clonotype came up once. V gene TRBV7-9 combines with J gene TRBJ1-2, with D hard to call. Trimming pared 3 bases from V and 2 bases from J, leaving 16 bases between. The CDR3 totals 16 residues. CDR1 and CDR2 from the germline V gene are SEHNR and FQNEAQ (reference sequence). For the CDR3, the DNA is TGTGCCAGCAGCTTCCGGGAGAGTGAGGGAAACTATGGCTACACCTTC. Protein sequence: CASSFRESEGNYGYTF.

A word on this clonotype: An end of the junction does not agree with germline; a read error may underlie this. V and J are TRBV7-3 and TRBJ2-7; 14 nucleotides align to TRBD2. The CDR3 is made up of 21 amino acids. The germline V gene has CDR1 SGHTA and CDR2 FQGTGA. This CDR3 is CASSLRGSTSGGDWGSYEQYF. In DNA form, the CDR3 reads TGTGCCAGCAGCTTAAGAGGGTCGACTAGCGGGGGGGACTGGGGCTCCTACGAGCAGTATTTC.

This chain connects TRBV4-1 to TRBJ1-6, with D hard to call. The CDR3 totals 13 residues. Trimming removed 0 bases at V and 13 bases at J, with 10 bases between. Per germline, CDR1 MGHRA and CDR2 YSYEKL. Written as DNA, the CDR3 is TGCGCCAGCAGCCAAGATCGGTTCGGTCCCCTCCACTTT. This encodes CASSQDRFGPLHF.

As regards this clonotype: Since no conserved phenylalanine or tryptophan closes the CDR3, a read error is the likely cause. The J gene is TRBJ2-5, the V gene TRBV3-1, with 12 bases aligning to TRBD2. The J call may be in error: the DNA end matches TRBJ2-7 better. Germline V gene data show CDR1 as LGHDT and CDR2 as YNNKEL (reference sequence). The CDR3 is 14 residues long. CDR3 bases: TGTGCCAGCATGCCGACTAGCGGGAGAGGCGAGCAGTACTAC. Protein sequence: CASMPTSGRGEQYY.

The chain has TRBV10-3 and TRBJ1-2; weak D call: TRBD1 (5 bases). Germline CDR1 reads ENHRY; CDR2 reads SYGVKD. The CDR3 is 14 residues long. V lost 3 bases and J 2 bases, leaving 10 bases between the germline ends. CDR3 sequence: CAISDRQGNYGYTF. The CDR3 DNA reads TGTGCCATCAGTGACCGCCAGGGCAACTATGGCTACACCTTC.

This clonotype came up many times. This chain uses TRBV7-9 with TRBJ2-7; D is unclear. This CDR3 comprises 12 residues. Germline V CDR1 and CDR2: SEHNR, FQNEAQ (reference sequence). Trimming stripped 5 bases from V and 5 bases from J, with 10 bases between. The CDR3 loop reads CASSPDLDEQYF. The CDR3 nucleotides read TGTGCCAGCAGCCCAGACCTCGACGAGCAGTACTTC.

This CDR3 is CAEEAQGGDEQYF. The CDR3 nucleotides are TGTGCCGAAGAGGCGCAGGGCGGGGATGAGCAGTACTTC. This chain uses TRBV7-2 with TRBJ2-1; a weak D match, TRBD2 (6 bases). The J call could be wrong; TRBJ2-7 is a better fit for the DNA end. CDR3 length equals 13 residues. Looked up from germline, CDR1 is SGHTA and CDR2 is FQGNSA.

The genes are TRBV9 and TRBJ2-7; a possible D gene is TRBD2 (6 bases). V dropped 0 bases and J dropped 4 bases, with 14 bases sitting between them. The CDR3 consists of 15 residues. Germline CDR1 SGDLS, CDR2 YYNGEE. CDR3 coding DNA: TGTGCCAGCAGCGTAGGGGGGGACTCCACATACGAGCAGTACTTC. It specifies CASSVGGDSTYEQYF.

Only a few counts were recorded for this clonotype. J is TRBJ2-5 and V is TRBV7-2, with D tentatively TRBD2 (5 bases). CDR3 length: 13 amino acids. CDR1 and CDR2 from the germline V gene are SGHTA and FQGNSA. Trimming left V 3 bases short and J 5 bases short, with 10 bases between. This chain's CDR3 is CASSFARGETQYF. The CDR3, as DNA: TGTGCCAGCAGCTTCGCCCGAGGGGAGACCCAGTACTTC.

The gene calls are TRBV20-1 and TRBJ1-2, with a weak D call TRBD1 (5 bases). V was pared by 2 bases and J by 8 bases, with 24 bases between. In germline, CDR1 is DFQATT, CDR2 SNEGSKA (reference sequence). The CDR3 is made up of 16 amino acids. The chain's CDR3 is CSARSPRRGASGGYTF. The CDR3, as DNA: TGCAGTGCTAGATCCCCCAGAAGAGGGGCAAGTGGAGGCTACACCTTC.